This entry lists 22 T cell receptor beta chains sequenced from one sample in a study of response to subunit inactivated influenza vaccine. TCRdb reanalysed the RT-PCR reads using MiXCR and keeps one entry per CDR3 protein. The sample holds some 540,000 distinct CDR3 sequences, under 25% seen once. This same sample was also part of a study on T cells expressing NK-cell markers. From that paper: UMIs accompanied the 5'RACE template switching by which TCR beta cDNA was made.

The material sequenced was CD4+ T cells sorted from PBMCs, taken roughly 13 days after vaccination. Receptors originate from a man aged 45 to 65 who received an inactivated influenza vaccine.

This CDR3 reads CASSESPALGTQYF. The CDR3 DNA reads TGCGCCAGCAGTGAATCACCTGCGTTGGGGACCCAGTACTTC. The chain couples TRBV10-2 to TRBJ2-5; D remains ambiguous. The CDR3 has 14 residues. V was clipped by 3 bases and J by 7 bases, with 15 bases between them. The germline CDR1 and CDR2 sequences are WSHSY and SAAADI.

In its sample, this clonotype was seen a few times. The chain combines TRBV3-1 with TRBJ1-3; D call uncertain. Germline V gene sequence: CDR1 LGHDT, CDR2 YNNKEL (reference sequence). The CDR3 length is 15 residues. V was trimmed by 2 bases and J by 0 bases, leaving 8 bases between them. The CDR3: CASSQFRLSGNTIYF. Here the CDR3 DNA reads TGTGCCAGCAGCCAATTCAGACTCTCTGGAAACACCATATATTTT.

This clonotype was recorded at least ten times. The gene calls are TRBV5-1 and TRBJ2-2, with 8 bases fitting TRBD2. CDR1 is SGHRS and CDR2 is YFSETQ in the germline V gene. The CDR3 spans 15 residues. With V trimmed by 4 bases and J by 4 bases, 6 bases remained unmatched. The CDR3 loop reads CASSESGGVTGELFF. Written as DNA, the CDR3 is TGCGCCAGCAGCGAAAGCGGGGGAGTCACCGGGGAGCTGTTTTTT.

This sequence joins TRBV20-1 and TRBJ1-5; 9 nucleotides align to TRBD1. The CDR3 totals 16 residues. The V gene end was trimmed by 6 bases and the J gene end by 0 bases; junction bases not matched to a gene: 9. Germline CDR1 reads DFQATT; CDR2 reads SNEGSKA (reference sequence). The CDR3 nucleotides are TGCAGTGCAGGACAGGGGATAAATTATAGCAATCAGCCCCAGCATTTT. It is translated as CSAGQGINYSNQPQHF.

The rearrangement joins TRBV20-1 to TRBJ2-1; 8 positions match TRBD2. Germline CDR1 reads DFQATT; CDR2 reads SNEGSKA (reference sequence). The CDR3 contains 16 residues. Losses at the gene ends were 3 bases for V and 7 bases for J; bases not matched to a gene: 14. DNA of the CDR3: TGCAGTGCTAGTACCTCCGGGACTAGAGGGGGGAATGAGCAGTTCTTC. This translates into CSASTSGTRGGNEQFF.

This chain uses TRBV5-1 with TRBJ2-5; D ambiguous. Trimming took off 3 bases at V and 2 bases at J, with 11 bases between the two ends. Germline V gene sequence: CDR1 SGHRS, CDR2 YFSETQ. This CDR3 is built from 14 residues. The CDR3 coding sequence is TGCGCCAGCAGCTCGCGGAAGCTTCAAGAGACCCAGTACTTC. It yields the protein CASSSRKLQETQYF. The entire variable domain, with the rest obtained from reference TRBV5-1 and TRBJ2-5, is as follows: KAGVTQTPRYLIKTRGQQVTLSCSPISGHRSVSWYQQTPGQGLQFLFEYFSETQRNKGNFPGRFSGRQFSNSRSEMNVSTLELGDSALYLCASSSRKLQETQYFGPGTRLLVL.

The gene calls are TRBV5-1 and TRBJ2-7; 12 positions agree with TRBD2. With V trimmed by 6 bases and J by 4 bases, 5 bases remained unmatched. Germline values: CDR1 SGHRS, CDR2 YFSETQ. The CDR3 totals 14 residues. The CDR3, as DNA: TGCGCCAGCACCCTACTAGCGGGAGGTTACGAGCAGTACTTC. Protein: CASTLLAGGYEQYF.

The rearrangement links TRBV11-2 to TRBJ2-1; TRBD1 matches at 9 bases. Germline V CDR1 and CDR2: SGHAT, FQNNGV. The CDR3 extends over 15 amino acids. V lost 5 bases and J lost 3; bases outside the gene matches: 5. The CDR3 sequence is CASSRDRGFYNEQFF. The CDR3 DNA reads TGTGCCAGCAGCCGAGACAGGGGGTTCTACAATGAGCAGTTCTTC.

This clonotype turned up a few times. This chain connects TRBV12-3 or TRBV12-4 to TRBJ2-5, with D tentatively TRBD2 (6 bases). The CDR3 spans 15 residues. The V end lost 7 bases, the J end lost 2 bases, and 17 bases lay between the germline ends. The CDR3 DNA follows: TGTGCCAGCACCAAATCCGGGACTGAACAAGAGACCCAGTACTTC. It specifies CASTKSGTEQETQYF.

The genes are TRBV24-1 and TRBJ2-3; 12 nucleotides match TRBD2. J lost 1 base, V lost 5 bases, and 9 bases had no gene match. This CDR3 has 18 residues. Germline CDR1 is KGHDR and CDR2 is SFDVKD. CDR3 sequence: CATSALAGGTKRTDTQYF. The CDR3 DNA reads as TGTGCCACCAGTGCACTAGCGGGAGGAACGAAACGCACAGATACGCAGTATTTT.

The sample holds one count of this clonotype. The chain carries TRBV4-1 and TRBJ1-1, with D hard to call. The V end was cut by 4 bases, the J end by 6 bases, with 15 bases between. The CDR3 loop spans 14 amino acids. Germline loops: CDR1 MGHRA, CDR2 YSYEKL. The DNA of the CDR3 is TGCGCCAGCAGCCCCCCCGGGAAGGGTCCTGAAGCTTTCTTT. Amino acid sequence: CASSPPGKGPEAFF.

The chain has TRBV5-5 and TRBJ2-7; 7 bases are a match to TRBD1. The CDR3 runs to 15 residues. The germline V gene encodes CDR1 SGHKS and CDR2 YYEKEE (reference sequence). The ends lost 2 bases at V and 2 bases at J; junction bases unmatched: 7. The CDR3 region is CASSLKQGTPYEQYF. In DNA, the CDR3 is TGTGCCAGCAGCTTAAAACAGGGGACCCCCTACGAGCAGTACTTC.

This clonotype was found a few times. The V call is TRBV28, the J call TRBJ2-1, with TRBD2 identical over 8 bases. With 8 bases clipped from V and 9 bases from J, the junction kept 12 bases outside the gene matches. Germline V gene lookup returns CDR1 MDHEN and CDR2 SYDVKM. The CDR3 loop spans 14 amino acids. In nucleotides, the CDR3 is TGTGCCAGCTGTCTTTTAGCGGGAACCGGTGAGCAGTTCTTC. It encodes CASCLLAGTGEQFF.

The chain recombines TRBV4-3 with TRBJ2-3; TRBD2 aligns across 13 bases. The CDR3 spans 18 residues. Germline CDR1 and CDR2: LGHNA and YSLEER. With 1 base clipped from V and 2 bases from J, the junction kept 6 bases outside the gene matches. For the CDR3, the DNA is TGCGCCAGCAGCCAAGCGCGACTAGCGGGGGGCAACACAGATACGCAGTATTTT. It specifies CASSQARLAGGNTDTQYF.

CDR3 DNA sequence: TGTGCCAGCAGCCCGAGACTAGCGGGGGTGAACACCGGGGAGCTGTTTTTT. Amino acid sequence: CASSPRLAGVNTGELFF. V gene TRBV7-8 combines with J gene TRBJ2-2; 12 positions match TRBD2. CDR3 length: 17 amino acids. The germline V gene has CDR1 SGHVS and CDR2 FQNEAQ. The V segment lost 5 bases and the J segment 1 base; nucleotides outside the gene matches: 5.

This clonotype has at least ten counts. The chain joins TRBV4-3 to TRBJ1-2; D is ambiguous. The germline CDR1 and CDR2 sequences are LGHNA and YSLEER. The CDR3 consists of 15 residues. The V end was cut by 1 base, the J end by 2 bases, with 11 bases between. The CDR3: CASSQVASYNYGYTF. The DNA of the CDR3 is TGCGCCAGCAGCCAAGTGGCCAGCTACAACTATGGCTACACCTTC.

The rearrangement links TRBV4-3 to TRBJ2-2; maybe TRBD2 (5 bases). The CDR3 runs to 15 residues. Per the germline V gene, CDR1 is LGHNA and CDR2 is YSLEER. Trimming left V 0 bases short and J 4 bases short, with 9 bases between. In DNA form, the CDR3 reads TGCGCCAGCAGCCAAGAAGACTACTTCACCGGGGAGCTGTTTTTT. It is translated as CASSQEDYFTGELFF.

CDR3 bases: TGTGCCAGCAGCCAACTTGACAGGGGAAATTCTGAAGCTTTCTTT. It specifies CASSQLDRGNSEAFF. The rearrangement joins TRBV3-1 to TRBJ1-1; 8 bases match TRBD1. The CDR3 totals 15 residues. Trimming at V came to 2 bases and at J to 6 bases, leaving 8 bases not matched to a gene. The germline V gene has CDR1 LGHDT and CDR2 YNNKEL (reference sequence). The variable domain in full, completed from reference TRBV3-1 and TRBJ1-1, reads DTAVSQTPKYLVTQMGNDKSIKCEQNLGHDTMYWYKQDSKKFLKIMFSYNNKELIINETVPNRFSPKSPDKAHLNLHINSLELGDSAVYFCASSQLDRGNSEAFFGQGTRLTVV.

This clonotype was detected a few times. The chain is built from TRBV11-2 and TRBJ2-2, with D possibly being TRBD1 (5 bases). The CDR3 sequence is 15 residues long. Germline CDR1 is SGHAT and CDR2 is FQNNGV. V lost 5 bases, J lost 5 bases, and 15 bases lay in between. The CDR3 DNA reads as TGTGCCAGCAGCGTCCGTCCCCAGGGTACCGGGGAGCTGTTTTTT. Its protein product is CASSVRPQGTGELFF.

This clonotype showed up many times. The chain couples TRBV27 to TRBJ1-1, with D perhaps TRBD1 (6 bases). The CDR3 has 13 amino acids. Germline assignment: CDR1 MNHEY and CDR2 SMNVEV (reference sequence). V lost 1 base and J lost 4, with 7 bases in between. For the CDR3, the DNA is TGTGCCAGCAGTTTATTCAGGGGCACTGAAGCTTTCTTT. As protein: CASSLFRGTEAFF.

The chain is built from TRBV12-3 or TRBV12-4 and TRBJ2-4, with D tentatively TRBD1 or TRBD2 (6 bases each). V dropped 2 bases and J dropped 3 bases, with 11 bases sitting between them. This CDR3 region has 15 residues. CDR3 loop: CASSLPGGGKNIQYF. The CDR3 nucleotides read TGTGCCAGCAGTTTACCCGGGGGCGGCAAAAACATTCAGTACTTC.

CDR3 sequence: CASSPVVGGANNEQFF. The CDR3, as DNA: TGCGCCAGCAGCCCGGTAGTCGGCGGGGCCAACAATGAGCAGTTCTTC. V gene TRBV5-1 combines with J gene TRBJ2-1; D perhaps matches TRBD2 (6 bases). Germline CDR1 reads SGHRS; CDR2 reads YFSETQ. This CDR3 is 16 amino acids long. V dropped 4 bases and J dropped 5 bases, with 19 bases sitting between them.